The TCR beta chain described here comes from a study of response to subunit inactivated influenza vaccine. Broader study findings: Few additional T cells are recruited per seasonal influenza vaccination, authors suggested.

TCRdb itself ran the RT-PCR reads through MiXCR, one entry per CDR3 protein. The sample records about 500,000 distinct CDR3 sequences, 15% to 20% being singletons. This clonotype has a handful of counts. Its antigen remains unknown. This specimen was CD4+ T cells sorted from PBMCs, taken less than 30 months after vaccination. This clonotype originated in a man between 45 and 75 years old who received an inactivated influenza vaccine.

CDR3 in DNA: TGTGCCAGCAGCCAAGATTCACAGGGAGTCTCACCCCTCCACTTT. Translated, it gives CASSQDSQGVSPLHF. The chain has TRBV3-1 and TRBJ1-6, with D possibly matching TRBD1 (6 bases). V lost 0 bases to trimming and J lost 10 bases, with 13 bases between them. The CDR3 runs 15 residues. Looked up from germline, CDR1 is LGHDT and CDR2 is YNNKEL (reference sequence). Filled out from reference TRBV3-1 and TRBJ1-6, the complete variable domain reads DTAVSQTPKYLVTQMGNDKSIKCEQNLGHDTMYWYKQDSKKFLKIMFSYNNKELIINETVPNRFSPKSPDKAHLNLHINSLELGDSAVYFCASSQDSQGVSPLHFGNGTRLTVT.